Listed below are T cell receptor beta chains from one sample, sequenced in a study of T cell changes during pregnancy in multiple sclerosis. Profiling relied on immunoSEQ multiplex PCR, and the TCRdb table lists in-frame clones only, not all of them. The repertoire has approximately 32,000 clones, 90% to 95% of them found once; the top ten carry roughly 0.45%. The sequenced sample was CD4+ T cells from peripheral blood mononuclear cells, obtained in the second trimester of pregnancy. The receptor source for this set is a female donor with multiple sclerosis, enrolled in a pregnancy study. Both conserved end residues are part of each CDR3. Each record gives: V gene, clone size, D gene, J gene, CDR3 length, CDR3 DNA, CDR3 protein. D genes are given only for firm matches. Clone size is given for some rows only: seen once, a few or many times, or a class if the clone is expanded.

v_gene: TRBV7-9; abundance: -; d_gene: -; j_gene: TRBJ2-1; len: 14; CDR3nt: TGTGCCAGCAGCACACCTCCGCCTGGCAATGAGCAGTTCTTC; CDR3aa: CASSTPPPGNEQFF
v_gene: TRBV19; abundance: few; d_gene: TRBD1; j_gene: TRBJ1-1; len: 14; CDR3nt: TGTGCCAGTAGTCCCCAGTCAGGGGGCACTGAAGCTTTCTTT; CDR3aa: CASSPQSGGTEAFF
v_gene: TRBV2; abundance: -; d_gene: TRBD1; j_gene: TRBJ1-2; len: 13; CDR3nt: TGTGCCAGCACCAAGGGGGCCGGCTATGGCTACACCTTC; CDR3aa: CASTKGAGYGYTF
v_gene: TRBV5-4; abundance: -; d_gene: -; j_gene: TRBJ2-1; len: 15; CDR3nt: TGTGCCAGCAGCTATGGACAGAGCTCCTACAATGAGCAGTTCTTC; CDR3aa: CASSYGQSSYNEQFF
v_gene: TRBV19; abundance: -; d_gene: -; j_gene: TRBJ1-1; len: 12; CDR3nt: TGTGCCAGTAGTATAGGAACCGGGGGAGCTTTCTTT; CDR3aa: CASSIGTGGAFF
v_gene: TRBV5-4; abundance: -; d_gene: TRBD1; j_gene: TRBJ2-3; len: 16; CDR3nt: TGTGCCAGCAGCGGATGGGACAGGGGAGACACAGATACGCAGTATTTT; CDR3aa: CASSGWDRGDTDTQYF
v_gene: TRBV6-5; abundance: -; d_gene: TRBD1; j_gene: TRBJ1-2; len: 15; CDR3nt: TGTGCCAGCAGGTATCCGGGACAGGGGGCCGAAGGCTACACCTTC; CDR3aa: CASRYPGQGAEGYTF
v_gene: TRBV7-9; abundance: -; d_gene: -; j_gene: TRBJ2-2; len: 16; CDR3nt: TGTGCCAGCAGCTCATCGTTTGGGACTGGCACCGGGGAGCTGTTTTTT; CDR3aa: CASSSSFGTGTGELFF
v_gene: TRBV6-5; abundance: -; d_gene: TRBD1; j_gene: TRBJ2-7; len: 15; CDR3nt: TGTGCCAGCAGTTACCCGGGACAGGGGGCCTACGAGCAGTACTTC; CDR3aa: CASSYPGQGAYEQYF
v_gene: TRBV30; abundance: -; d_gene: TRBD1; j_gene: TRBJ2-2; len: 14; CDR3nt: TGTGCGGTGGACAGGGAAGTTTTCCCCGGGGAGCTGTTTTTT; CDR3aa: CAVDREVFPGELFF
v_gene: TRBV11-3; abundance: -; d_gene: -; j_gene: TRBJ2-5; len: 16; CDR3nt: TGTGCCAGCAGCTTAGGAGGAGGTGCCTTCCAAGAGACCCAGTACTTC; CDR3aa: CASSLGGGAFQETQYF
v_gene: TRBV28; abundance: -; d_gene: -; j_gene: TRBJ2-7; len: 11; CDR3nt: TGTGCCAGCAGCTACAGGGTCGAGCAGTACTTC; CDR3aa: CASSYRVEQYF
v_gene: TRBV7-2; abundance: -; d_gene: TRBD1; j_gene: TRBJ2-5; len: 15; CDR3nt: TGTGCCAGCAGCCAACCAACAGGGGTCCAAGAGACCCAGTACTTC; CDR3aa: CASSQPTGVQETQYF
v_gene: TRBV4-1; abundance: -; d_gene: TRBD1; j_gene: TRBJ2-2; len: 20; CDR3nt: TGCGCTAGCAGCCAAGCCACCAGGGGGCGCTGGGCCGAGGTGACTGGGGAGCTGTTTTTT; CDR3aa: CASSQATRGRWAEVTGELFF
v_gene: TRBV5-5; abundance: once; d_gene: -; j_gene: TRBJ1-5; len: 15; CDR3nt: TGTGCCAGCAGCTTGGCGGTTGATAGCAATCAGCCCCAGCATTTT; CDR3aa: CASSLAVDSNQPQHF